This TCR beta chain was captured in a study of kidney transplant recipient with SARS-CoV-2 infection. Ten or more counts support this clonotype. Germline V gene lookup returns CDR1 LGHDT and CDR2 YNNKEL (reference sequence). V lost 4 bases and J 4 bases, leaving 22 bases between the germline ends. The CDR3 has 17 residues. TCRdb reprocessed the reads with MiXCR, giving one entry per CDR3 protein. The data show 200,000 to 300,000 distinct CDR3 sequences, 29% seen once. The chain joins TRBV3-1 to TRBJ1-2; no firm D call. The sequence derives from a male patient aged 25-45 years who had COVID-19 and was a kidney transplant recipient. Some T cells here may be from the graft donor. Source: a blood sample, taken at baseline and on day 111 from a kidney transplant recipient. DNA for the CDR3: TGTGCCAGCAGCCCTCAGTGCACCCTTCGAAAGACCTATGGCTACACCTTC. As protein: CASSPQCTLRKTYGYTF.